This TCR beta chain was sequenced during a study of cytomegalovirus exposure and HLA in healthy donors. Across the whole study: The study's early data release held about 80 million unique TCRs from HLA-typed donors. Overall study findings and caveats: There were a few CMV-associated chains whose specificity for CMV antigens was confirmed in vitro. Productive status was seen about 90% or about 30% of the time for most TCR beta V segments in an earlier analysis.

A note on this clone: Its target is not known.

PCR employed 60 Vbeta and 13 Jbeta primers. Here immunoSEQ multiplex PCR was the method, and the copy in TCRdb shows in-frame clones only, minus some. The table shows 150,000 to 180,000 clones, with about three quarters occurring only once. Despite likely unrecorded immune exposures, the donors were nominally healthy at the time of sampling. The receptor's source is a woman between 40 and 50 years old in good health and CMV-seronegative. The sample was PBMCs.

The CDR3 loop is CASSPPGTGGGNTIYF. The CDR3 DNA is TGTGCCAGCAGCCCTCCCGGGACAGGGGGCGGAAACACCATATATTTT. The rearrangement links TRBV11-3 to TRBJ1-3; 12 bases match TRBD1. CDR3 length: 16 residues. CDR1 SGHNT and CDR2 YENEEA come from the germline V gene. Unmatched junction bases numbered 6, after V lost 5 bases and J lost 4 bases. The full variable domain, completed using reference TRBV11-3 and TRBJ1-3, is EAGVVQSPRYKIIEKKQPVAFWCNPISGHNTLYWYLQNLGQGPELLIRYENEEAVDDSQLPKDRFSAERLKGVDSTLKIQPAELGDSAVYLCASSPPGTGGGNTIYFGEGSWLTVV.